The source of this TCR beta chain is a study of cytomegalovirus exposure and HLA in healthy donors. Study results and caveats: Among TCR beta chains, those listed as cytomegalovirus-associated numbered approximately 150. In a later analysis, several top co-occurrence clusters appeared linked to parvovirus B19, influenza, CMV and Epstein-Barr virus. Roughly uniform depth of sequencing across donors was assumed in presence/absence analyses. A classifier reportedly called cytomegalovirus status with high sensitivity and specificity.

The CDR3 is 15 residues long. The germline gives CDR1 SEHNR, CDR2 FQNEAQ (reference sequence). Trimming removed 1 base at V and 5 bases at J, with 14 bases between. In the PCR, 60 Vbeta and 13 Jbeta primers were used. Clones were read by immunoSEQ multiplex PCR, and TCRdb kept only the in-frame ones, dropping some. The sample has fewer than 55,000 clones, 72% seen once. As regards this clone: Its matching antigen is unknown.

V and J are TRBV7-9 and TRBJ2-5, with D hard to call. The receptor was isolated from a woman aged 45-65 years in good health and CMV-seropositive. Sequencing input: PBMCs. As DNA, the CDR3 is TGTGCCAGCAGCTTAGTTTACCTAATCGGGGAGACCCAGTACTTC. Its protein product is CASSLVYLIGETQYF.